This T cell receptor (beta chain) was captured by sequencing in a study of Ad26.COV2.S vaccination and SARS-CoV-2 variants. Sequencing was performed with immunoSEQ multiplex PCR; in TCRdb, only in-frame clones are kept and a portion is missing. This sample has around 300,000 clones, with around 88% found just once. This CDR3 is 14 amino acids long. The ends were cut back, 0 bases at V and 0 bases at J, with 6 bases in the middle. Germline CDR1 MNHEY, CDR2 SVGAGI. Treatment in this sample: roughly 18 received Ad26.COV2.S at low or high dose, single or two shots; five or six received placebo; per-sample allocation not given. Repertoires come from day 63 after the first vaccine or placebo injection. The study used a vaccine consisting of an Ad26 vector that expressed Wuhan-strain SARS-CoV-2 spike. General observations from the study: Responses of spike-specific T cells (both CD8+ and CD4+) reportedly showed substantial breadth after vaccination. Non-spike TCR breadth did not differ much between vaccine and placebo recipients.

To note about this clone: What it binds is unknown.

This receptor was obtained from a person between 18 and 65 years old who received the Ad26.COV2.S COVID-19 vaccine or a placebo. The chain is built from TRBV6-5 and TRBJ2-7; D remains unclear. Material: peripheral blood, obtained in a trial of Ad26.COV2.S vaccine versus placebo. In DNA, the CDR3 is TGTGCCAGCAGTTACTCGCGGAGCTCCTACGAGCAGTACTTC. Translating gives CASSYSRSSYEQYF.